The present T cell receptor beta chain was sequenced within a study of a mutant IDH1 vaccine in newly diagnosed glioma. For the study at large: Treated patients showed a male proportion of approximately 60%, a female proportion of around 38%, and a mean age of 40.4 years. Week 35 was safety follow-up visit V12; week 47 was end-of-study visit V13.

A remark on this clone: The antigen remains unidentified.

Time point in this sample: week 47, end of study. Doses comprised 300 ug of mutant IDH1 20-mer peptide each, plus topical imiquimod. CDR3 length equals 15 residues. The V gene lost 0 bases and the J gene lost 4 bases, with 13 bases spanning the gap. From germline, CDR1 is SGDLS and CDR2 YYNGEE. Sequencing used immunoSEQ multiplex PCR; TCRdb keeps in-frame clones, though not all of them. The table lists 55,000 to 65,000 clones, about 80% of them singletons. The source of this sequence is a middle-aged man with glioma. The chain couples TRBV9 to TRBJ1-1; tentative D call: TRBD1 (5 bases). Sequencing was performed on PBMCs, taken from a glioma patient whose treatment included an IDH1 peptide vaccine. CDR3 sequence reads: CASSVAGGGFTEAFF. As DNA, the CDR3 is TGTGCCAGCAGCGTAGCCGGGGGGGGGTTCACTGAAGCTTTCTTT. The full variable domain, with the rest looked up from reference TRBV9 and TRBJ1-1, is DSGVTQTPKHLITATGQRVTLRCSPRSGDLSVYWYQQSLDQGLQFLIQYYNGEERAKGNILERFSAQQFPDLHSELNLSSLELGDSALYFCASSVAGGGFTEAFFGQGTRLTVV.